This T cell receptor beta chain derives from a study of T cell responses to AZD1222 COVID-19 vaccine (dated by TCRdb to the early 2020s). As for the study more broadly: A total of around 240 trial participants underwent TCR sequencing, of whom around 200 received two doses of AZD1222 and about 25 received two doses of the MenACWY control vaccine. Trial participants were enrolled by age into 18-55, 56-69 and 70-plus year subgroups, with around 150, 28 and 57 TCR-sequenced participants respectively. On the study overall, not on this receptor specifically: Most participants were white British and females outnumbered males, and the authors suggested that clonal diversity may have been underestimated. The vaccine-associated CD4 TCRs covered the entire spike protein, and the dominant responses fell in regions 160-218 and 743-854. Because no day 14 peak-response samples were available, repertoires were characterized only after the peak T cell response. Spike-specific TCR breadth and depth rose significantly after two AZD1222 doses compared with day 0 and with MenACWY recipients. The 56-69-year group was small, and its depth increase did not reach significance, likely because of low power. Reportedly, almost half of the unique spike-specific TCRs recognized epitopes lying outside the regions that are mutated in the B.1.351 and B.1.1.7 variants. Only a handful of AZD1222 recipients were SARS-CoV-2 seropositive at baseline, limiting conclusions about previously exposed vaccinees.

The CDR3 regions of human TCRbeta chains were subjected to immunosequencing. The published analysis was carried out like this. Repertoire TCRs were matched against a reference library of SARS-CoV-2-specific TCRs generated with the MIRA antigen-specificity platform. Breadth was defined as the fraction of unique TCRs that were SARS-CoV-2-associated, and depth was defined as the fraction of total T cells that were SARS-CoV-2-associated. Each spike-specific TCR was assigned to its reactive spike region and to a CD4 or CD8 class using the MIRA data. Log10-transformed breadth and depth values were compared by one-way ANOVA with Sidak's multiple comparisons tests. TCRdb mirrors the immuneACCESS table, restricted to in-frame sequences. Some clones are absent from its copies; in checked studies, under half trace to an unresolved V gene, and the reason for the others is unknown. V and J calls and clone size come straight from that table; D and trimming were deduced from the DNA. The table for this sample lists tens of thousands of clones; just under 80% of them were counted only once. Jointly, the top ten make up less than 25% of the sample.

Regarding this clone: The antigen it recognizes is unknown. No base quality values were provided; no much bigger clone lies one nucleotide off.

This specimen's time point label, interpreted: about 28 days (+/-7) after the second vaccine dose. What this sample's treatment or condition label stands for: meningococcal conjugate vaccine given as trial control. Samples from vaccinated people were obtained from the UK trials COV001 and COV002, which included a single-blind randomized controlled phase 2/3 trial of AZD1222 (ChAdOx1 nCoV-19) in healthy adults. For TCRbeta chain sequencing, PBMC samples were collected from trial participants at day 0 and at day 28 after the second dose. The specimen was peripheral blood, collected 28 days after the second dose of the MenACWY control vaccine. The TCR originated in an adult who received the MenACWY meningococcal vaccine as a control.

The DNA is TGTGCCAGCCACCCCCAGGGACAGCCTAACTATGGCTACACCTTC. Its protein product is CASHPQGQPNYGYTF. The sequence joins TRBV9 to TRBJ1-2; TRBD1 matches 7 bases in the middle. V loses 7 bases at its end and J loses 0 bases; junction bases beyond the gene matches: 9. Its CDR3 holds 15 amino acids, cysteine through phenylalanine. Here the CDR3 DNA is all that survives: 45 bases in frame from base 1. The germline V gene gives CDR1 as SGDLS and CDR2 as YYNGEE.